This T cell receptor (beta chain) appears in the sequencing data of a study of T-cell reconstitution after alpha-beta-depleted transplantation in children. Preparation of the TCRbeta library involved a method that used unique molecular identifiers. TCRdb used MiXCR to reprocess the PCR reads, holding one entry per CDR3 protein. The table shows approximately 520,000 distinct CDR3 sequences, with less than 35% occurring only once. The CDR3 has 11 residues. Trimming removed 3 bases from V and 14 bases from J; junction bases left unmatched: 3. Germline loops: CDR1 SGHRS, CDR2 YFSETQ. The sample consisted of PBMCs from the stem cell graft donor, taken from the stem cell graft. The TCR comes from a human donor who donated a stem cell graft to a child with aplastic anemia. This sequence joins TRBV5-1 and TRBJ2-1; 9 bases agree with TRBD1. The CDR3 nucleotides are TGCGCCAGCAGCTCCGGGACAGGGAAGTTCTTC. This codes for CASSSGTGKFF.